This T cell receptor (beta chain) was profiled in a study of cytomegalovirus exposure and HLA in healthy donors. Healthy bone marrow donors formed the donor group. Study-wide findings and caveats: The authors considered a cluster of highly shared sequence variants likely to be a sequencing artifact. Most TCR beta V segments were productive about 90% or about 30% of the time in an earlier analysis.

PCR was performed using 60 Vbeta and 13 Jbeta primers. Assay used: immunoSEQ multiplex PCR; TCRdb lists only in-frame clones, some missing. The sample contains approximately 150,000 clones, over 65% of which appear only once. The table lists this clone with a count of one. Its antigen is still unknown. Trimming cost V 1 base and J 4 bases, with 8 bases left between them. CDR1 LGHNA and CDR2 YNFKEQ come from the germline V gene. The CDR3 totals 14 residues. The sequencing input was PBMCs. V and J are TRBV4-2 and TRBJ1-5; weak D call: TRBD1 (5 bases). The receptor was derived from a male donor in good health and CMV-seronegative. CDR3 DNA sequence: TGTGCCAGCAGCCAAGTGGAGGGGAATCAGCCCCAGCATTTT. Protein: CASSQVEGNQPQHF.